The entry below gives a single T cell receptor (beta chain) sequence along with its context. The sample is drawn from a study of OX40 agonist ivuxolimab in advanced cancers. The data were produced by immunoSEQ multiplex PCR, yet TCRdb's version contains in-frame clones alone and is incomplete. The sample has 40,000 to 60,000 clones, around 85% seen once. Germline V gives CDR1 SGHKS, CDR2 YYEKEE (reference sequence). The CDR3 is 13 amino acids. V lost 2 bases and J 6 bases, leaving 11 bases between the germline ends. Source: CD4+ or CD8+ T cells sorted from blood, taken in a trial of the OX40 agonist ivuxolimab. The gene calls are TRBV5-5 and TRBJ1-2; D unclear. The source is an adult with an advanced solid tumor such as melanoma, head and neck, liver or kidney cancer. DNA for the CDR3: TGTGCCAGCAGCTTTACGGGTAAAGATGGCTACACCTTC. The encoded protein is CASSFTGKDGYTF.